This T cell receptor beta chain was recovered during a study of blood T cell repertoires in COVID-19. The protocol was immunoSEQ multiplex PCR, while the TCRdb copy is restricted to in-frame clones and leaves out a portion. The sample has around 300,000 clones; nearly 90% are singletons. CDR1 and CDR2 from the germline V gene are LGHNA and YNFKEQ. Trimming removed 1 base from V and 7 bases from J; junction bases left unmatched: 9. The CDR3 spans 16 residues. The V call is TRBV4-2, the J call TRBJ2-3; TRBD2 aligns across 9 bases. The clonotype originates from a woman under 30 with acute COVID-19. The source material was PBMCs or T cells enriched from blood (not recorded which). The CDR3 is CASSQGSGSGVNTQYF. CDR3 coding DNA: TGTGCCAGCAGCCAAGGTAGCGGGAGTGGGGTGAATACGCAGTATTTT.